One sample yielded the 21 T cell receptor beta chains listed below, sequenced in a study of T cell changes during pregnancy in multiple sclerosis (dated by TCRdb to the late 2010s). Library preparation used the immunoSEQ multiplex PCR assay. Drawn from immuneACCESS, this table holds only the in-frame rearrangements with V and J called that TCRdb kept. Clones are partly lost; checked studies trace under half to an unresolved V gene and leave the rest unexplained. The sample table holds about 70,000 clones, of which about 90% were seen once. Under 0.35% of the sample comes from the top ten. The material was CD4+ T cells from peripheral blood mononuclear cells, obtained after pregnancy. Receptor source: a female donor with multiple sclerosis, enrolled in a pregnancy study.

This chain joins TRBV29-1 and TRBJ2-3; 7 bases map to TRBD1. CDR1 is SQVTM, CDR2 ANQGSEA, per germline. The J segment lost 0 bases and the V segment lost 8 bases, leaving 5 bases of the junction unmatched. This CDR3 is built from 13 residues. As DNA, the CDR3 is TGCAGCCTCCGGACAGGAAGCACAGATACGCAGTATTTT. Protein product: CSLRTGSTDTQYF.

The chain combines TRBV2 with TRBJ2-3, with D possibly matching TRBD2 (5 bases). CDR1 SNHLY and CDR2 FYNNEI come from the germline V gene. The CDR3 contains 13 residues. V was shortened by 7 bases and J by 1 base, with 9 bases between the two germline ends. CDR3 sequence reads: CASTGLGTDTQYF. The CDR3 bases are TGTGCCAGCACCGGACTCGGCACAGATACGCAGTATTTT.

The chain carries TRBV2 and TRBJ1-5; the match to TRBD1 covers 7 bases. CDR1 is SNHLY and CDR2 is FYNNEI in the germline V gene. The J segment lost 5 bases and the V segment lost 6 bases, leaving 7 bases of the junction unmatched. The CDR3 covers 14 residues. CDR3 nucleotides: TGTGCCAGCAGGGGGACAGCCCCTCATCAGCCCCAGCATTTT. It specifies CASRGTAPHQPQHF.

The chain joins TRBV2 to TRBJ1-4; TRBD1 aligns across 7 bases. The CDR3 runs to 15 residues. Trimming removed 6 bases from V and 2 bases from J; junction bases left unmatched: 6. CDR1 and CDR2 (germline): SNHLY, FYNNEI. The CDR3 reads CASRLQQGTNEKLFF. CDR3 coding DNA: TGTGCCAGCAGACTGCAACAGGGGACTAATGAAAAACTGTTTTTT.

As to this clone: Other DNA sequences in this sample translate to the same CDR3. The chain has TRBV9 and TRBJ2-1; 11 bases map to TRBD2. This CDR3 has 17 residues. V trimming: 4 bases; J trimming: 1 base; junction bases outside the gene matches: 7. CDR1 SGDLS and CDR2 YYNGEE come from the germline V gene. CDR3 nucleotide sequence: TGTGCCAGCAGCCCACGCCTAGCGGGGGGATCCTACAATGAGCAGTTCTTC. This translates into CASSPRLAGGSYNEQFF.

This clone was observed once. The chain combines TRBV6-6 with TRBJ1-1; 9 nucleotides agree with TRBD1. The length of the CDR3 is 16 residues. Germline V gives CDR1 MNHNY, CDR2 SVGAGI (reference sequence). V lost 7 bases, J lost 0 bases, and 9 bases stayed unmatched. The DNA for the CDR3 is TGTGCCAGCAATCCGGACAGGGGATCCATGAACACTGAAGCTTTCTTT. The encoded protein is CASNPDRGSMNTEAFF.

This sequence joins TRBV6-5 and TRBJ2-7; 8 nucleotides match TRBD1. CDR1 and CDR2 from the germline V gene are MNHEY and SVGAGI. The ends lost 6 bases at V and 7 bases at J; junction bases unmatched: 14. CDR3 size: 15 residues. CDR3 region: CASSLAGQERKEQYF. CDR3 DNA: TGTGCCAGCAGCCTGGCGGGACAGGAGCGAAAAGAGCAGTACTTC.

The chain is built from TRBV29-1 and TRBJ1-3, with unresolved D. The V gene lost 4 bases and the J gene lost 0 bases, with 7 bases spanning the gap. From germline, CDR1 is SQVTM and CDR2 ANQGSEA. The CDR3 loop spans 13 amino acids. The CDR3 nucleotides read TGCAGCGTTGTAACTGGCTCTGGAAACACCATATATTTT. It is translated as CSVVTGSGNTIYF. Filled out from reference TRBV29-1 and TRBJ1-3, the complete variable domain reads SAVISQKPSRDICQRGTSLTIQCQVDSQVTMMFWYRQQPGQSLTLIATANQGSEATYESGFVIDKFPISRPNLTFSTLTVSNMSPEDSSIYLCSVVTGSGNTIYFGEGSWLTVV.

The rearrangement links TRBV6-6 to TRBJ2-7; 9 positions match TRBD1. The trim removed 6 bases at V and 6 bases at J, leaving 6 bases unmatched. This CDR3 has 13 residues. Germline lookup yields CDR1 MNHNY and CDR2 SVGAGI (reference sequence). CDR3 loop: CASRRTGVGEQYF. The CDR3 DNA reads as TGTGCCAGCAGGCGGACAGGGGTTGGCGAGCAGTACTTC.

J is TRBJ2-3 and V is TRBV29-1; maybe TRBD1 (5 bases). V lost 4 bases and J lost 2, with 10 bases in between. Germline lookup yields CDR1 SQVTM and CDR2 ANQGSEA. The CDR3 consists of 13 residues. The CDR3 is CSVGTQHTDTQYF. The CDR3 nucleotides are TGCAGCGTTGGGACACAGCACACAGATACGCAGTATTTT.

In this sample, this clone turned up once. The chain has TRBV7-9 and TRBJ1-2, with 7 bases lining up with TRBD1. Germline V gene data show CDR1 as SEHNR and CDR2 as FQNEAQ (reference sequence). CDR3 size: 14 residues. V shed 3 bases and J 4 bases; nucleotides not matched to a gene: 5. For the CDR3, the DNA is TGTGCCAGCAGCTTCTCCAACAGGGGCTATGGCTACACCTTC. It yields the protein CASSFSNRGYGYTF.

CDR3 amino acids: CASSQVVTSGSTDTQYF. The CDR3 coding sequence is TGCGCCAGCAGCCAAGTGGTGACTAGCGGCAGCACAGATACGCAGTATTTT. This rearrangement joins TRBV4-1 to TRBJ2-3; 9 positions match TRBD2. CDR1 is MGHRA, CDR2 YSYEKL, per germline. CDR3 length: 17 residues. Trimming removed 1 base from V and 0 bases from J; junction bases left unmatched: 5.

The V call is TRBV27, the J call TRBJ2-2; 9 bases match TRBD2. CDR3 length equals 17 residues. Trimming took 4 bases from V and 4 from J; bases not matched to a gene: 10. The germline V gene encodes CDR1 MNHEY and CDR2 SMNVEV (reference sequence). This CDR3 reads CASSSRLADFVTGELFF. For the CDR3, the DNA is TGTGCCAGCAGTTCCCGACTAGCGGACTTCGTCACCGGGGAGCTGTTTTTT.

This chain connects TRBV7-3 to TRBJ2-3; 8 bases map to TRBD2. The CDR3 is 15 residues long. Trimming took 5 bases from V and 0 from J; bases not matched to a gene: 4. Germline loops: CDR1 SGHTA, CDR2 FQGTGA. This CDR3 is CASSRTSSSTDTQYF. For the CDR3, the DNA is TGTGCCAGCAGCCGGACTAGCTCTAGCACAGATACGCAGTATTTT.

J is TRBJ2-3 and V is TRBV7-3; a possible D gene is TRBD2 (7 bases). The V end lost 1 base, the J end lost 3 bases, and 11 bases lay between the germline ends. Germline V gene sequence: CDR1 SGHTA, CDR2 FQGTGA. The CDR3 extends over 15 amino acids. CDR3 region: CASSLSGGATDTQYF. CDR3 bases: TGTGCCAGCAGCTTAAGTGGGGGGGCAACAGATACGCAGTATTTT.

V is TRBV7-9 and J is TRBJ2-1, with D possibly being TRBD2 (5 bases). CDR1 is SEHNR, CDR2 FQNEAQ, per germline (reference sequence). The CDR3 sequence is 13 residues long. Trimming cost V 1 base and J 4 bases, with 5 bases left between them. CDR3 residues: CASSLGEYNEQFF. The CDR3 DNA sequence: TGTGCCAGCAGCTTAGGGGAGTACAATGAGCAGTTCTTC.

The J gene is TRBJ2-5, the V gene TRBV2; TRBD2 agrees at 8 bases. The CDR3 length is 16 residues. Germline CDR1 SNHLY, CDR2 FYNNEI. Trimming took 10 bases from V and 3 from J; bases not matched to a gene: 16. The CDR3 coding sequence is TGTGCCACTACGCTCGGGGGGGTCGGTGTCAAAGAGACCCAGTACTTC. It yields the protein CATTLGGVGVKETQYF.

The genes are TRBV11-3 and TRBJ2-3, with D possibly matching TRBD2 (5 bases). The CDR3 contains 15 residues. Germline V CDR1 and CDR2: SGHNT, YENEEA. Trimming stripped 3 bases from V and 0 bases from J, with 10 bases between. CDR3 sequence (DNA): TGTGCCAGCAGCTTCGGACTGGGCAGCACAGATACGCAGTATTTT. Its protein is CASSFGLGSTDTQYF.

This clone was seen just once. The chain couples TRBV10-3 to TRBJ2-3, with unresolved D. The CDR3 consists of 12 residues. Germline V gives CDR1 ENHRY, CDR2 SYGVKD. Trimming pared 9 bases from V and 4 bases from J, leaving 11 bases between. The DNA for the CDR3 is TGTGCCATTGGTAGGAGTCCAGATACGCAGTATTTT. As protein: CAIGRSPDTQYF.

This clone is a singleton in its sample. The J gene is TRBJ1-1, the V gene TRBV10-3; possible D gene TRBD1, 6 bases. Between the trimmed V and J ends, which lost 4 bases and 2 bases, there was a span of 8 bases. Germline CDR1 and CDR2: ENHRY and SYGVKD. The CDR3 is made up of 13 amino acids. In DNA form, the CDR3 reads TGTGCCATCAGTGGGACAGCCAACACTGAAGCTTTCTTT. Its protein is CAISGTANTEAFF.

The genes are TRBV9 and TRBJ1-2; 8 bases agree with TRBD1. The CDR3 length is 14 residues. Germline values: CDR1 SGDLS, CDR2 YYNGEE. Trimming at V came to 5 bases and at J to 4 bases, leaving 7 bases not matched to a gene. In DNA, the CDR3 is TGTGCCAGCAGTCCACAGGGGGAGGTCTATGGCTACACCTTC. This codes for CASSPQGEVYGYTF.